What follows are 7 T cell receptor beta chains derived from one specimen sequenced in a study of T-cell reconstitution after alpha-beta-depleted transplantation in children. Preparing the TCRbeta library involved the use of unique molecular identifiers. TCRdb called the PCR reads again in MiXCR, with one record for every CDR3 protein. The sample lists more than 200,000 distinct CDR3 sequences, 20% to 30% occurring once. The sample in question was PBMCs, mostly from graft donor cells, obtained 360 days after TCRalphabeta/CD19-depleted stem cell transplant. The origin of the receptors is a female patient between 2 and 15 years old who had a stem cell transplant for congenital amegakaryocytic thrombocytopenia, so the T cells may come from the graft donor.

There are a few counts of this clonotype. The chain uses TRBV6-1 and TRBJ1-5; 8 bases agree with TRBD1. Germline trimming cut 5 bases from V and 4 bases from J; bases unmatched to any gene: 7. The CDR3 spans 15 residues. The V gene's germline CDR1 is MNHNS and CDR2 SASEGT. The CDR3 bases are TGTGCCAGCAGTCGGACCGGGACAGGTAATCAGCCCCAGCATTTT. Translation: CASSRTGTGNQPQHF.

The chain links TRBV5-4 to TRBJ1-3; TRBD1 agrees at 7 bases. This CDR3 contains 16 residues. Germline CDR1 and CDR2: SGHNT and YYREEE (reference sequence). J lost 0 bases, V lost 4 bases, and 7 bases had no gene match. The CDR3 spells CASSRQGVISGNTIYF. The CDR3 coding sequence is TGTGCCAGCAGCCGACAGGGCGTTATCTCTGGAAACACCATATATTTT.

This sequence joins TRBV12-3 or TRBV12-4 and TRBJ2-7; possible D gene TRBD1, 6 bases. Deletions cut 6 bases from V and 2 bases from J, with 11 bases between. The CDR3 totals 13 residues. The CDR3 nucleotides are TGTGCCAGCAGGAGCACAGGGACCTACGAGCAGTACTTC. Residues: CASRSTGTYEQYF.

The CDR3 DNA follows: TGTGCCAGCAGTTCGGCCATTCGGGCCAATGAGCAGTTCTTC. This codes for CASSSAIRANEQFF. V and J are TRBV12-3 or TRBV12-4 and TRBJ2-1; D unclear. The CDR3 runs 14 residues. V shed 4 bases and J shed 6 bases, with 13 bases lying between them.

The CDR3 sequence: CASSLAPAGVDTDTQYF. As DNA, the CDR3 is TGCGCCAGCAGCTTGGCCCCGGCAGGGGTGGATACAGATACGCAGTATTTT. The chain has TRBV5-1 and TRBJ2-3, with TRBD1 as a possible D gene (6 bases). Per the germline V gene, CDR1 is SGHRS and CDR2 is YFSETQ. Deletions cut 0 bases from V and 3 bases from J, with 17 bases between. The CDR3 sequence is 17 residues long.

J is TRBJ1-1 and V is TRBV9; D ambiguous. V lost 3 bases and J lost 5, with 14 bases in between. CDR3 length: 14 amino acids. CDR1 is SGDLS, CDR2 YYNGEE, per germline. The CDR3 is CASSEGPRITEAFF. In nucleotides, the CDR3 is TGTGCCAGCAGCGAGGGTCCCCGCATAACTGAAGCTTTCTTT.

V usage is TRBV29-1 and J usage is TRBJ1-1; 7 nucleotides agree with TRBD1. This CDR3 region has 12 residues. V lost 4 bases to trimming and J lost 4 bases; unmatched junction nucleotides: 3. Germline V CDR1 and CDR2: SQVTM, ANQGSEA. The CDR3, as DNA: TGCAGCGTTGGGACAGGCCCCACTGAAGCTTTCTTT. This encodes CSVGTGPTEAFF.